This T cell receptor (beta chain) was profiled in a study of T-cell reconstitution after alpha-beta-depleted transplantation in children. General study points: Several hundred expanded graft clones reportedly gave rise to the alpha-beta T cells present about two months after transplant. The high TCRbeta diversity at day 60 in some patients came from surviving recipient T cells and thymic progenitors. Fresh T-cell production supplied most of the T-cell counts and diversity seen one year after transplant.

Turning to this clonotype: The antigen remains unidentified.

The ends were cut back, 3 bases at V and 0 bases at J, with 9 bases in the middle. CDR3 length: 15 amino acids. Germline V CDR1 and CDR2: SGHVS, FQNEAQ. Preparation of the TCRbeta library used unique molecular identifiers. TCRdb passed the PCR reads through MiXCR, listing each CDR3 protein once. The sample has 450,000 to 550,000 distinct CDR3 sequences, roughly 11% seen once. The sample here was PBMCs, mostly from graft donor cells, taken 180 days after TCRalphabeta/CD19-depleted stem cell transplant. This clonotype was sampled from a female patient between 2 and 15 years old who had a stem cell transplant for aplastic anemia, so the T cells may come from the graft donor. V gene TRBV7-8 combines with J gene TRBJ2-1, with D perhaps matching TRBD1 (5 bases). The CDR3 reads CASSFGASSYNEQFF. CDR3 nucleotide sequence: TGTGCCAGCAGCTTTGGGGCCAGCTCCTACAATGAGCAGTTCTTC.